This TCR beta chain is from a study of post-analysis software for immune sequencing data. This clonotype turned up a few times. What it binds is not known. The junction departs from the called germline gene at one end, perhaps through a read error. Study conclusions and caveats: Significantly decreased normalized Chao1 diversity was recorded for multiple sclerosis patients relative to controls. About 5 TRBV segments (TRBV5-6, TRBV5-1 and TRBV20-1 among them) occurred more frequently in patients than in controls.

Sequencing libraries made from TCR beta cDNA carried unique molecular identifiers. TCRdb reprocessed the PCR reads with MiXCR, giving one entry per CDR3 protein. This table has hundreds of thousands of distinct CDR3 sequences, less than 35% appearing once. The CDR3 loop spans 11 amino acids. Looked up from germline, CDR1 is ENHRY and CDR2 is SYGVKD. The sample was blood. This rearrangement joins TRBV10-3 to TRBJ2-1; no clear D. This sequence was found in a girl aged 5-17 years with multiple sclerosis. DNA of the CDR3: TGCGCCATCAGTTCCTACAATGAGCAGTTCTTC. It specifies CAISSYNEQFF.